The next 5 T cell receptor beta chains were all read from a single sample in a study of CD8 T cells in ankylosing spondylitis. MiXCR was run by TCRdb on the 5' RACE reads, yielding one entry per CDR3 protein. Of about 340,000 distinct CDR3 sequences in the sample, roughly 15% were seen once. The sample comprised blood, either unsorted or a sorted T cell fraction (not recorded which). These receptors were taken from a male donor with ankylosing spondylitis or in good health (not recorded which).

The chain links TRBV7-2 to TRBJ2-3, with D tentatively TRBD2 (6 bases). The CDR3 length is 17 residues. V was cut by 1 base and J by 2 bases, with 16 bases left in between. Germline V gene data show CDR1 as SGHTA and CDR2 as FQGNSA. The CDR3: CASSLVPGLTFTDTQYF. The CDR3 DNA sequence: TGTGCCAGCAGCTTAGTCCCGGGACTGACCTTCACAGATACGCAGTATTTT.

Only a few counts were recorded for this clonotype. This chain connects TRBV20-1 to TRBJ2-5; TRBD2 matches 12 bases. Germline V gives CDR1 DFQATT, CDR2 SNEGSKA (reference sequence). V shed 2 bases and J 5 bases; nucleotides not matched to a gene: 9. The CDR3 has 16 amino acids. Here the CDR3 DNA reads TGCAGTGCTAGATCCCTAGCGGGGGGGCTGGGGGAGACCCAGTACTTC. Translation gives CSARSLAGGLGETQYF.

The chain carries TRBV4-1 and TRBJ2-3; tentatively, D is TRBD1 or TRBD2 (5 bases each). Looked up from germline, CDR1 is MGHRA and CDR2 is YSYEKL. The CDR3 loop spans 16 amino acids. V was trimmed by 2 bases and J by 3 bases, leaving 15 bases between them. The CDR3 DNA reads as TGCGCCAGCAGCCAAACGGGGCGAGGAAGTACAGATACGCAGTATTTT. Protein product: CASSQTGRGSTDTQYF.

This chain uses TRBV28 with TRBJ2-1; D is undetermined. Germline V gene lookup returns CDR1 MDHEN and CDR2 SYDVKM. Trimming removed 3 bases at V and 9 bases at J, with 9 bases between. CDR3 length: 12 amino acids. This CDR3 is CASSLNDGEQFF. Written as DNA, the CDR3 is TGTGCCAGCAGTTTGAACGATGGTGAGCAGTTCTTC.

This clonotype was found a few times. This sequence joins TRBV20-1 and TRBJ2-1, with D maybe TRBD2 (6 bases). Looked up from germline, CDR1 is DFQATT and CDR2 is SNEGSKA (reference sequence). Trimming pared 6 bases from V and 0 bases from J, leaving 18 bases between. There are 16 residues in the CDR3. CDR3 residues: CSATPYRGSSYNEQFF. The DNA of the CDR3 is TGCAGTGCCACCCCCTACCGGGGGAGCTCCTACAATGAGCAGTTCTTC.